The 23 T cell receptor beta chains listed next were all sequenced from one sample in a study of cytomegalovirus exposure and HLA in healthy donors. The assay was immunoSEQ multiplex PCR, and TCRdb's table has in-frame clones only and misses some. Altogether about 340,000 clones are present, 80% to 90% being singletons, with the ten largest covering around 0.8%. Material: PBMCs. These receptor sequences come from a woman aged 18-29 years in good health and CMV-seronegative.

The chain carries TRBV4-3 and TRBJ1-1, with a tentative D call TRBD1 (5 bases). V was trimmed by 6 bases and J by 0 bases, leaving 11 bases between them. The CDR3 is made up of 14 amino acids. CDR1 and CDR2 (germline): LGHNA, YSLEER. The DNA for the CDR3 is TGCGCCAGCAGGGGGCAGTACATGAACACTGAAGCTTTCTTT. Translation: CASRGQYMNTEAFF.

This clone came up once. This chain connects TRBV6-5 to TRBJ1-2; D possibly corresponds to TRBD1 (6 bases). The CDR3 consists of 14 residues. CDR1 MNHEY and CDR2 SVGAGI come from the germline V gene. V lost 7 bases, J lost 4 bases, and 16 bases lay in between. The DNA for the CDR3 is TGTGCCAGCACCGACCACAGGGCAGCCTATGGCTACACCTTC. Encoded protein: CASTDHRAAYGYTF.

This clone turned up a few times. The chain recombines TRBV7-9 with TRBJ2-2; D not certain. V was pared by 0 bases and J by 7 bases, with 21 bases between. CDR1 SEHNR and CDR2 FQNEAQ come from the germline V gene (reference sequence). This CDR3 has 18 amino acids. CDR3 DNA sequence: TGTGCCAGCAGCTTAGCCCGCGCCTGGGCCCCCTTCGACGGGGAGCTGTTTTTT. Protein sequence: CASSLARAWAPFDGELFF. The full variable domain, in which reference TRBV7-9 and TRBJ2-2 provide the parts outside the CDR3, is DTGVSQNPRHKITKRGQNVTFRCDPISEHNRLYWYRQTLGQGPEFLTYFQNEAQLEKSRLLSDRFSAERPKGSFSTLEIQRTEQGDSAMYLCASSLARAWAPFDGELFFGEGSRLTVL.

This clone was observed a few times. The rearrangement uses TRBV28 and TRBJ1-5, with D uncertain. V was cut by 1 base and J by 0 bases, with 16 bases left in between. CDR3 length equals 18 residues. Germline CDR1 and CDR2: MDHEN and SYDVKM. CDR3 nucleotide sequence: TGTGCCAGCAGTTTATATCCGGGTCGAGGAAATAGCAATCAGCCCCAGCATTTT. Its protein is CASSLYPGRGNSNQPQHF.

In its sample, this clone was seen once. The chain links TRBV2 to TRBJ2-5; 14 bases fit TRBD2. CDR1 is SNHLY, CDR2 FYNNEI, per germline. V shed 5 bases, J shed 4 bases, and the junction held 3 bases outside the gene matches. CDR3 length: 15 amino acids. The CDR3 DNA follows: TGTGCCAGCAGTCGACTAGCGGGAGGGGGAGAGACCCAGTACTTC. Protein: CASSRLAGGGETQYF.

The chain has TRBV5-1 and TRBJ2-7, with D perhaps matching TRBD1 (5 bases). V shed 0 bases and J shed 5 bases, with 9 bases lying between them. From germline, CDR1 is SGHRS and CDR2 YFSETQ. The CDR3 runs to 13 residues. The CDR3 DNA reads as TGCGCCAGCAGCTTGGACAGGTTCGACGAGCAGTACTTC. This gives the protein CASSLDRFDEQYF. The full variable domain, in which reference TRBV5-1 and TRBJ2-7 provide the parts outside the CDR3, is KAGVTQTPRYLIKTRGQQVTLSCSPISGHRSVSWYQQTPGQGLQFLFEYFSETQRNKGNFPGRFSGRQFSNSRSEMNVSTLELGDSALYLCASSLDRFDEQYFGPGTRLTVT.

The V gene is TRBV28, the J gene TRBJ1-3, with 8 bases identical to TRBD1. V was pared by 5 bases and J by 4 bases, with 13 bases of the junction left unmatched. Germline assignment: CDR1 MDHEN and CDR2 SYDVKM. The CDR3 length is 17 residues. The CDR3 bases are TGTGCCAGCAGTGAAAACTTGGGGCAGGGGGCAGGAAACACCATATATTTT. It is translated as CASSENLGQGAGNTIYF.

The table lists this clone with a few counts. The V gene is TRBV6-5, the J gene TRBJ1-2; no clear D. Germline-derived CDR1 and CDR2 are MNHEY and SVGAGI. V dropped 6 bases and J dropped 5 bases, with 16 bases sitting between them. The CDR3 is made up of 14 amino acids. The CDR3 DNA reads TGTGCCAGCAGCCCCCCTCCCCCGGAGTATGGCTACACCTTC. It yields the protein CASSPPPPEYGYTF.

In DNA form, the CDR3 reads TGTGCCACCACGGGGTGGACCGGGGACAGGGCGGCCCGCTATGGCTACACCTTC. It translates to CATTGWTGDRAARYGYTF. The J gene is TRBJ1-2, the V gene TRBV19, with 9 positions matching TRBD1. Germline loops: CDR1 LNHDA, CDR2 SQIVND (reference sequence). The junction had 22 bases not matched to a gene; V was cut back by 10 bases and J by 4 bases. The CDR3 length is 18 residues.

The rearrangement uses TRBV6-1 and TRBJ2-3, with 13 bases matching TRBD2. This CDR3 is 16 amino acids long. Losses at the gene ends were 1 base for V and 5 bases for J; bases not matched to a gene: 3. Germline V gene sequence: CDR1 MNHNS, CDR2 SASEGT. CDR3 nucleotides: TGTGCCAGCAGTGAAGGTAGGACTAGCGGGAGAGATACGCAGTATTTT. Its translation is CASSEGRTSGRDTQYF.

V usage is TRBV28 and J usage is TRBJ1-4, with 8 bases identical to TRBD1. This CDR3 is built from 13 residues. Germline V lookup: CDR1 MDHEN, CDR2 SYDVKM. The junction had 9 bases not matched to a gene; V was cut back by 10 bases and J by 8 bases. This chain's CDR3 is CATRGQGAEKLFF. DNA of the CDR3: TGTGCCACCAGGGGGCAGGGCGCCGAAAAACTGTTTTTT.

The chain is built from TRBV5-1 and TRBJ2-7, with 9 bases matching TRBD2. Per the germline V gene, CDR1 is SGHRS and CDR2 is YFSETQ. This CDR3 comprises 14 residues. V shed 2 bases and J 5 bases; nucleotides not matched to a gene: 5. The CDR3 loop is CASSFTAGGNEQYF. Here the CDR3 DNA reads TGCGCCAGCAGCTTTACAGCGGGAGGTAACGAGCAGTACTTC.

This clone was counted a single time. This chain joins TRBV19 and TRBJ2-3; 7 bases match TRBD2. The length of the CDR3 is 15 residues. The ends lost 5 bases at V and 2 bases at J; junction bases unmatched: 7. CDR1 LNHDA and CDR2 SQIVND come from the germline V gene (reference sequence). The CDR3 DNA follows: TGTGCCAGTAGTGACCGACTAGCCGCCACAGATACGCAGTATTTT. Protein sequence: CASSDRLAATDTQYF.

The chain is built from TRBV6-5 and TRBJ1-1, with a tentative D call TRBD1 (6 bases). This CDR3 has 13 residues. In germline, CDR1 is MNHEY, CDR2 SVGAGI. With 5 bases removed from V and 4 bases from J, the gap between germline ends came to 11 bases. The CDR3 DNA reads as TGTGCCAGCAGTAAACGAGGGGGCACTGAAGCTTTCTTT. Encoded protein: CASSKRGGTEAFF.

The chain employs TRBV4-2 and TRBJ2-7, with 10 bases lining up with TRBD1. The CDR3 has 17 residues. CDR1 is LGHNA, CDR2 YNFKEQ, per germline. V dropped 1 base and J dropped 6; count of bases not matched to a gene: 12. The CDR3 sequence is CASSQVLTGTGEGEQYF. For the CDR3, the DNA is TGTGCCAGCAGCCAAGTCTTAACAGGGACAGGGGAGGGCGAGCAGTACTTC.

This clone was seen more than once but under ten times. This chain uses TRBV19 with TRBJ1-1; D might be TRBD1 (6 bases). The CDR3 has 15 residues. CDR1 is LNHDA and CDR2 is SQIVND in the germline V gene (reference sequence). Deletions cut 9 bases from V and 1 base from J, with 18 bases between. The CDR3 coding sequence is TGTGCCAGCATAAGACAGGCGGGAGGGAACACTGAAGCTTTCTTT. Translation gives CASIRQAGGNTEAFF.

This clone was detected only a few times. V usage is TRBV25-1 and J usage is TRBJ2-2; 8 bases are a match to TRBD1. This CDR3 contains 14 residues. V trimming: 6 bases; J trimming: 7 bases; junction bases outside the gene matches: 7. From germline, CDR1 is MGHDK and CDR2 SYGVNS. The CDR3 here is CASRPQGANGELFF. CDR3 coding DNA: TGTGCCAGCAGGCCTCAGGGGGCTAACGGGGAGCTGTTTTTT. Filled out from reference TRBV25-1 and TRBJ2-2, the complete variable domain reads EADIYQTPRYLVIGTGKKITLECSQTMGHDKMYWYQQDPGMELHLIHYSYGVNSTEKGDLSSESTVSRIRTEHFPLTLESARPSHTSQYLCASRPQGANGELFFGEGSRLTVL.

This clone has just a few counts. This chain uses TRBV7-8 with TRBJ1-2; D uncertain. CDR1 is SGHVS and CDR2 is FQNEAQ in the germline V gene. The germline V and J ends were trimmed by 4 bases and 4 bases, with 10 bases remaining between them. CDR3 size: 13 residues. The CDR3: CASSWAQSYGYTF. The CDR3 DNA follows: TGTGCCAGCAGCTGGGCCCAGAGCTATGGCTACACCTTC.

The rearrangement links TRBV9 to TRBJ2-1; the match to TRBD1 covers 7 bases. The CDR3 spans 14 residues. Losses at the gene ends were 2 bases for V and 4 bases for J; bases not matched to a gene: 3. CDR1 and CDR2 (germline): SGDLS, YYNGEE. The CDR3: CASSVGQHYNEQFF. In DNA form, the CDR3 reads TGTGCCAGCAGCGTGGGACAGCATTACAATGAGCAGTTCTTC. The full variable domain, in which reference TRBV9 and TRBJ2-1 provide the parts outside the CDR3, is DSGVTQTPKHLITATGQRVTLRCSPRSGDLSVYWYQQSLDQGLQFLIQYYNGEERAKGNILERFSAQQFPDLHSELNLSSLELGDSALYFCASSVGQHYNEQFFGPGTRLTVL.

The chain recombines TRBV10-3 with TRBJ2-5; D is uncertain. This CDR3 comprises 14 residues. V lost 6 bases and J 5 bases, leaving 16 bases between the germline ends. Germline V gene data show CDR1 as ENHRY and CDR2 as SYGVKD. Written as DNA, the CDR3 is TGTGCCATCAGGGCCTCGAACCCCGGGGAGACCCAGTACTTC. It codes for CAIRASNPGETQYF.

This chain links TRBV5-6 with TRBJ2-5; tentative D call: TRBD1 (6 bases). The ends were cut back, 5 bases at V and 5 bases at J, with 10 bases in the middle. The CDR3 consists of 12 residues. Germline loops: CDR1 SGHDT, CDR2 YYEEEE. The CDR3 loop reads CASSFQGETQYF. In DNA, the CDR3 is TGTGCCAGCAGTTTTCAGGGGGAGACCCAGTACTTC.

The chain couples TRBV6-5 to TRBJ2-2, with D tentatively TRBD2 (5 bases). Germline CDR1 and CDR2: MNHEY and SVGAGI. CDR3 length: 13 amino acids. Trimming cost V 6 bases and J 11 bases, with 16 bases left between them. This CDR3 reads CASSSGLNGELFF. DNA for the CDR3: TGTGCCAGCAGCTCCGGACTTAACGGAGAGCTGTTTTTT.

This chain links TRBV7-2 with TRBJ2-7; D is undetermined. Germline CDR1 SGHTA, CDR2 FQGNSA. The CDR3 covers 14 residues. V gave up 2 bases and J gave up 0 bases, with 8 bases separating them. The CDR3 DNA reads as TGTGCCAGCAGCTTAATGACACCCTCCTACGAGCAGTACTTC. As protein: CASSLMTPSYEQYF.